This T cell receptor beta chain was found in a study of cytomegalovirus exposure and HLA in healthy donors. Study conclusions and caveats: There were 160 or so TCR beta chains listed as cytomegalovirus-associated.

In the case of this clone: What it binds is not known.

Clones were read by immunoSEQ multiplex PCR, and TCRdb kept only the in-frame ones, dropping some. The table lists over 200,000 clones, about 91% of them singletons. The V end lost 1 base, the J end lost 2 bases, and 11 bases lay between the germline ends. The CDR3 covers 15 residues. CDR1 is MNHEY, CDR2 SVGAGI, per germline. This TCR was recovered from a young woman in good health and CMV-seronegative. The rearrangement links TRBV6-5 to TRBJ2-5, with D possibly TRBD1 on 7 matching bases. Sequenced material: PBMCs. CDR3 residues: CASSYFQGGQETQYF. The DNA of the CDR3 is TGTGCCAGCAGTTACTTCCAGGGGGGACAAGAGACCCAGTACTTC.